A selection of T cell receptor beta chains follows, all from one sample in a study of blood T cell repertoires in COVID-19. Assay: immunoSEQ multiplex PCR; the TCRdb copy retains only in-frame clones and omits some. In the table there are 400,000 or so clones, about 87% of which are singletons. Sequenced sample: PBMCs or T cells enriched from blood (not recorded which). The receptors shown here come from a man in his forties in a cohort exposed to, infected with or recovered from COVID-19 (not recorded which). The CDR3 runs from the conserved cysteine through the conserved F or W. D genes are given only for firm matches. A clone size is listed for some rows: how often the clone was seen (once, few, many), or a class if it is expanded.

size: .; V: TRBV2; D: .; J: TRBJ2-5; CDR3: CASNRVQETQYF
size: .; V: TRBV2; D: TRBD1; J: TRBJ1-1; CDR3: CASSYSGGLNTEAFF
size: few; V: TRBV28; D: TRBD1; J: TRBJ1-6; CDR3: CASSFRGRDRGSPLHF
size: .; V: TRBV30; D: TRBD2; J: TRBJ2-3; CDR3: CAWNRGSLTDTQYF
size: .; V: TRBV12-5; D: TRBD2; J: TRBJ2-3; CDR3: CASGLATYRGTSGRDTQYF
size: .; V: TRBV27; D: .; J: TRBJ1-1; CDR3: CASSPRDTPTGAFF
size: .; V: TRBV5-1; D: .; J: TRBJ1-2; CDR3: CASSGADSRSYGYTF
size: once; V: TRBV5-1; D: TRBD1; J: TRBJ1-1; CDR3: CASNQLDRGQGEAFF
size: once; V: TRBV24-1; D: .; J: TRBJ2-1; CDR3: CATIIRAEQFF
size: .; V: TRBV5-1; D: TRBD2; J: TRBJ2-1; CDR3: CASSLVLAGESYNEQFF